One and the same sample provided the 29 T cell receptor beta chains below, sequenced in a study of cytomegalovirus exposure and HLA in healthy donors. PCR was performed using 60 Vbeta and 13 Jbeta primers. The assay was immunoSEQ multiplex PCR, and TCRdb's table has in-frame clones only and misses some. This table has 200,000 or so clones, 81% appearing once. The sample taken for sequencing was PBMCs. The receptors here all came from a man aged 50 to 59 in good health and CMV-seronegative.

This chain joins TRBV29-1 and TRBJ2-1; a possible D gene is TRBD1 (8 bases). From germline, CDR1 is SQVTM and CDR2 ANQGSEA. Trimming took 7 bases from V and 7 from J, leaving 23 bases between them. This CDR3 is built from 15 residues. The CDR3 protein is CSASERDRILNEQFF. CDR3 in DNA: TGCAGCGCCTCGGAGCGGGACAGGATCCTGAATGAGCAGTTCTTC.

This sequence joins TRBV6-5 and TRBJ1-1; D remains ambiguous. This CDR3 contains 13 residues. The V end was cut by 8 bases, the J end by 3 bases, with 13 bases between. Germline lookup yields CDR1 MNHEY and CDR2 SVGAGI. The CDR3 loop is CASLHGKDTEAFF. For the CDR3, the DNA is TGTGCCAGCCTCCACGGGAAGGACACTGAAGCTTTCTTT.

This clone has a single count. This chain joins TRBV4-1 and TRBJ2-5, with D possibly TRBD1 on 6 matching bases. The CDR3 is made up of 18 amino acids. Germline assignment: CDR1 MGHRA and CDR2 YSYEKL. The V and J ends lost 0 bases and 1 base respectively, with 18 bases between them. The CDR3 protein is CASSQEPRTVSPQETQYF. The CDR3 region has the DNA TGCGCCAGCAGCCAAGAGCCTAGGACAGTGAGCCCCCAAGAGACCCAGTACTTC.

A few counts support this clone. The CDR3 DNA follows: TGCAGCGTTCCCGAGGGGACACTGAACACTGAAGCTTTCTTT. It yields the protein CSVPEGTLNTEAFF. This chain uses TRBV29-1 with TRBJ1-1; TRBD1 is a possible D gene (6 bases). Germline-derived CDR1 and CDR2 are SQVTM and ANQGSEA. The V end lost 5 bases, the J end lost 0 bases, and 13 bases lay between the germline ends. This CDR3 region has 14 residues.

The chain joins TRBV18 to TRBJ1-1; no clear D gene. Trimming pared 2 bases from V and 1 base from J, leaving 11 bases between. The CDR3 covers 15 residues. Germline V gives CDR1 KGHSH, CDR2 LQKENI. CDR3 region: CASSPNEVGNTEAFF. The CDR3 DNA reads TGTGCCAGCTCACCAAATGAGGTGGGGAACACTGAAGCTTTCTTT.

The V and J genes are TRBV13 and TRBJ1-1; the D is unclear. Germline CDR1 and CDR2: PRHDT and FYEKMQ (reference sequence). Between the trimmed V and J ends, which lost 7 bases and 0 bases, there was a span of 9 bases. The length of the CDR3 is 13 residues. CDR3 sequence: CASTYLVNTEAFF. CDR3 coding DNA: TGTGCCAGCACCTACCTGGTGAACACTGAAGCTTTCTTT.

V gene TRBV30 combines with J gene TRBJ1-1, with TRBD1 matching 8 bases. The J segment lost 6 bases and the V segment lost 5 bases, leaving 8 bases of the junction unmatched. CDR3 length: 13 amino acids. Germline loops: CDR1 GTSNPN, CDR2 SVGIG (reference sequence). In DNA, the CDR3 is TGTGCCTGGGGGACAGGAAGGGTCGCTGAAGCTTTCTTT. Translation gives CAWGTGRVAEAFF.

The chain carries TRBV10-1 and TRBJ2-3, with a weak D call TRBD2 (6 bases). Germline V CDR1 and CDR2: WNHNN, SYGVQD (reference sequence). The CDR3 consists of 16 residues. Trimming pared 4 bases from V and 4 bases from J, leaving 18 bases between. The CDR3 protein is CASSASSGPSSDTQYF. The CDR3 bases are TGCGCCAGCAGTGCATCAAGCGGGCCCTCATCAGATACGCAGTATTTT.

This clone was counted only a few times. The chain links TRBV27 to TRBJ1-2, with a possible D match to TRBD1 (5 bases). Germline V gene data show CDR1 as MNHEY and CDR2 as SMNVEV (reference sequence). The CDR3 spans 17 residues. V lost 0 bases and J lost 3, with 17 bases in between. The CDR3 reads CASSLSPKGGEYYGYTF. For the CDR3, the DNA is TGTGCCAGCAGTTTATCCCCGAAGGGAGGGGAGTACTATGGCTACACCTTC.

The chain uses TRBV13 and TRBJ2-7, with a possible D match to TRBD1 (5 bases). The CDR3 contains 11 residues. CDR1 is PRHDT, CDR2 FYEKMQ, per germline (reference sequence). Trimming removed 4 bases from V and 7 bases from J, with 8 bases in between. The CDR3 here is CASSSAGEQYF. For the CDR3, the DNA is TGTGCCAGCAGCTCGGCAGGGGAGCAGTACTTC.

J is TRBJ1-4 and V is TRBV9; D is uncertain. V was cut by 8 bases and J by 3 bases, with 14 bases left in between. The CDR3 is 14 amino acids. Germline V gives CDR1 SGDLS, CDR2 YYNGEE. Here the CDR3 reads CARHGRDSNEKLFF. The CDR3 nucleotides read TGTGCCAGACACGGGAGGGATTCTAATGAAAAACTGTTTTTT.

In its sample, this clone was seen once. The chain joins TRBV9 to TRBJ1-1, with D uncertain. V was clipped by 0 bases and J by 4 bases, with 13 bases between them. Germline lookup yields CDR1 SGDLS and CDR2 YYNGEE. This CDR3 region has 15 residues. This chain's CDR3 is CASSVVREFGTEAFF. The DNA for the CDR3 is TGTGCCAGCAGCGTAGTGAGGGAATTCGGCACTGAAGCTTTCTTT. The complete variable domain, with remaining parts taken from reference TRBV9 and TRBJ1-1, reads DSGVTQTPKHLITATGQRVTLRCSPRSGDLSVYWYQQSLDQGLQFLIQYYNGEERAKGNILERFSAQQFPDLHSELNLSSLELGDSALYFCASSVVREFGTEAFFGQGTRLTVV.

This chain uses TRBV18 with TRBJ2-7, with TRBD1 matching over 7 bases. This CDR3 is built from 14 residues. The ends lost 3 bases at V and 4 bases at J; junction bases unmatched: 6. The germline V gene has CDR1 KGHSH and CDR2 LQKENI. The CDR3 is CASSPRQGAYEQYF. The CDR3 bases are TGTGCCAGCTCACCCAGACAGGGAGCATACGAGCAGTACTTC.

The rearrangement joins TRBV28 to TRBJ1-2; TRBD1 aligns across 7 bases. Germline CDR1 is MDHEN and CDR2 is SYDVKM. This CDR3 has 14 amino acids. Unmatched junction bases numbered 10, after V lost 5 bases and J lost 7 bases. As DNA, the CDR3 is TGTGCCAGCAGTCCCCGGACAGGATCCCCTGGCTACACCTTC. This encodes CASSPRTGSPGYTF.

Written as DNA, the CDR3 is TGTGCCAGCAGTGTAGAGGAGGGTACTGAAGCTTTCTTT. Its protein is CASSVEEGTEAFF. This rearrangement joins TRBV2 to TRBJ1-1; D call uncertain. Germline V lookup: CDR1 SNHLY, CDR2 FYNNEI. The CDR3 covers 13 residues. Trimming stripped 4 bases from V and 5 bases from J, with 11 bases between.

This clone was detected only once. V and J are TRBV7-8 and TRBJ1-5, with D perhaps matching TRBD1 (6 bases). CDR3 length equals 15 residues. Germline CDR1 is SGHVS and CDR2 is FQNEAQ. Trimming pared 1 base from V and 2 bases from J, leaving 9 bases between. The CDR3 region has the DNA TGTGCCAGCAGCTTAGGGGGGCATGGCAATCAGCCCCAGCATTTT. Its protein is CASSLGGHGNQPQHF.

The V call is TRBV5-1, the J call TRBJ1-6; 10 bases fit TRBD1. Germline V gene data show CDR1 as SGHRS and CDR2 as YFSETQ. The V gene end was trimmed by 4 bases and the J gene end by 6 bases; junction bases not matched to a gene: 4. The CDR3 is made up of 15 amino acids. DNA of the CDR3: TGCGCCAGCAGCGGGGGACAGGGGTTTAATTCACCCCTCCACTTT. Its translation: CASSGGQGFNSPLHF. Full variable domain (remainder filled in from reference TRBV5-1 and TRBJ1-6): KAGVTQTPRYLIKTRGQQVTLSCSPISGHRSVSWYQQTPGQGLQFLFEYFSETQRNKGNFPGRFSGRQFSNSRSEMNVSTLELGDSALYLCASSGGQGFNSPLHFGNGTRLTVT.

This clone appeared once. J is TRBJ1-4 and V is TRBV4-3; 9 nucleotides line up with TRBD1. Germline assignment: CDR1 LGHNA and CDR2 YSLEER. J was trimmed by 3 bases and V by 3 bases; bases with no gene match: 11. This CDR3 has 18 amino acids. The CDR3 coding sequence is TGCGCCAGCAGCCAGGCGCCGGGACAGGGCGTGCCTAATGAAAAACTGTTTTTT. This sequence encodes CASSQAPGQGVPNEKLFF.

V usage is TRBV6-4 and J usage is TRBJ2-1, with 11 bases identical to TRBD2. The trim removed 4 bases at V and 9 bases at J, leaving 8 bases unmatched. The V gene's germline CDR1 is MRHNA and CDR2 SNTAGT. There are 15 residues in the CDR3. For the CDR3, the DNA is TGTGCCAGCAGTGCCGATAGCGGGGGGGCCGCTGAGCAGTTCTTC. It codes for CASSADSGGAAEQFF.

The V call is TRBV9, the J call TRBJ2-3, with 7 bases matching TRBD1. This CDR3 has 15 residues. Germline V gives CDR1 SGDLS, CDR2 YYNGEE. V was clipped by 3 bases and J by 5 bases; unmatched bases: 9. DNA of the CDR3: TGTGCCAGCAGCGACAGGGGTAGAAGCGGAGATACGCAGTATTTT. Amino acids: CASSDRGRSGDTQYF.

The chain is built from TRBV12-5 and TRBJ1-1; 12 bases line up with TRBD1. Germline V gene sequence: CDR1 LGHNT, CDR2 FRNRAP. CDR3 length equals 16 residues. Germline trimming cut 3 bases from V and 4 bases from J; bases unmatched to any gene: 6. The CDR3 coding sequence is TGTGCTAGTGGTTTCACCGGGACAGGGGGCCTCACTGAAGCTTTCTTT. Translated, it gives CASGFTGTGGLTEAFF.

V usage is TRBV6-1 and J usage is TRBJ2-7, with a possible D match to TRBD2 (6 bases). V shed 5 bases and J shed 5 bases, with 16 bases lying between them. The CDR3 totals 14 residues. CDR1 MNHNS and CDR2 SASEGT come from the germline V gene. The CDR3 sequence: CASSMVGGFHEQYF. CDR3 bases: TGTGCCAGCAGTATGGTAGGAGGGTTCCACGAGCAGTACTTC.

The CDR3 bases are TGCAGCGTCAGGGAAGGAATGAACACTGAAGCTTTCTTT. Translating gives CSVREGMNTEAFF. This rearrangement joins TRBV29-1 to TRBJ1-1, with D maybe TRBD1 (5 bases). In germline, CDR1 is SQVTM, CDR2 ANQGSEA. V shed 6 bases and J shed 0 bases, with 11 bases lying between them. CDR3 size: 13 residues.

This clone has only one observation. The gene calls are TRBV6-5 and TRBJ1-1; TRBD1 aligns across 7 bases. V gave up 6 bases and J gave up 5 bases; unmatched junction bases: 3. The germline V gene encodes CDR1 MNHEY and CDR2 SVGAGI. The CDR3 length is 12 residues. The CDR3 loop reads CASRRGRTEAFF. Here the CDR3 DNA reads TGTGCCAGCAGGAGGGGGCGGACTGAAGCTTTCTTT.

For the CDR3, the DNA is TGTGCCAGCAGCGTAGGACAGGGGCTGGGCACCGGGGAGCTGTTTTTT. Translated: CASSVGQGLGTGELFF. The chain employs TRBV9 and TRBJ2-2, with TRBD1 identical over 8 bases. This CDR3 spans 16 amino acids. The V gene end was trimmed by 0 bases and the J gene end by 4 bases; junction bases not matched to a gene: 5. Germline CDR1 is SGDLS and CDR2 is YYNGEE.

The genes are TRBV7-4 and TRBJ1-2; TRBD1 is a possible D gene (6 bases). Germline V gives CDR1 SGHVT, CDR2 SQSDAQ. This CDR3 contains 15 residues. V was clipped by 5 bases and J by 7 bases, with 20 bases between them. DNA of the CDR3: TGTGCCAGCAGCGCTTACAGGGAGGGTTCTCCTGGCTACACCTTC. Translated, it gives CASSAYREGSPGYTF.

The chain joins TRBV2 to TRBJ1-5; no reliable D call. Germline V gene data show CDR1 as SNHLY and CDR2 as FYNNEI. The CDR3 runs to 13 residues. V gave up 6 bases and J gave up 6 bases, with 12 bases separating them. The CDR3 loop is CASSAVWSQPQHF. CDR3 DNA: TGTGCCAGCAGCGCCGTCTGGAGTCAGCCCCAGCATTTT.

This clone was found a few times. The CDR3 region is CAISAGRETQYF. CDR3 DNA: TGTGCCATCTCCGCGGGCCGGGAGACCCAGTACTTC. The chain links TRBV10-3 to TRBJ2-5; D may be TRBD2 (5 bases). The CDR3 is 12 residues long. V was shortened by 8 bases and J by 5 bases, with 12 bases between the two germline ends. Germline loops: CDR1 ENHRY, CDR2 SYGVKD.

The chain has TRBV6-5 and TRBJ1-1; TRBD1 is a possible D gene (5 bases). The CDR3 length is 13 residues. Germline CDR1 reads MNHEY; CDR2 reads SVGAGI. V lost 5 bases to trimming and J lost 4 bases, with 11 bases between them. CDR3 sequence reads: CASSRQSITEAFF. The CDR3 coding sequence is TGTGCCAGCAGTAGACAGTCGATCACTGAAGCTTTCTTT.